The 12 T cell receptor beta chains below come from one sample, sequenced in a study of T cell responses to AZD1222 COVID-19 vaccine. Repertoires were generated with immunoSEQ multiplex PCR, while TCRdb's copy carries only in-frame clones and drops some. Of approximately 110,000 clones listed, approximately 90% were seen once; the top ten hold 4.5% to 5.5%. This specimen consisted of peripheral blood, obtained on day 0 of AZD1222 vaccination. These receptors all stem from an adult in good health.

The chain links TRBV7-8 to TRBJ2-1, with a tentative D call TRBD1 (6 bases). The CDR3 extends over 13 amino acids. The germline CDR1 and CDR2 sequences are SGHVS and FQNEAQ. Trimming pared 1 base from V and 8 bases from J, leaving 9 bases between. The CDR3, as DNA: TGTGCCAGCAGCTTAGGAGGGGGTGATGAGCAGTTCTTC. Encoded protein: CASSLGGGDEQFF.

The gene calls are TRBV9 and TRBJ2-3; 13 bases are a match to TRBD2. The J segment lost 5 bases and the V segment lost 0 bases, leaving 0 bases of the junction unmatched. The germline gives CDR1 SGDLS, CDR2 YYNGEE. This CDR3 has 15 amino acids. The CDR3 coding sequence is TGTGCCAGCAGCGTAGGGACTAGCGGGGGAGATACGCAGTATTTT. Its translation: CASSVGTSGGDTQYF.

V gene TRBV2 combines with J gene TRBJ2-1; TRBD2 aligns across 10 bases. CDR3 length: 16 residues. Unmatched junction bases numbered 7, after V lost 4 bases and J lost 4 bases. The germline CDR1 and CDR2 sequences are SNHLY and FYNNEI. CDR3: CASSGASGRAYNEQFF. Written as DNA, the CDR3 is TGTGCCAGCAGTGGGGCCAGCGGGAGGGCATACAATGAGCAGTTCTTC.

The V gene is TRBV9, the J gene TRBJ2-3, with TRBD1 matching 7 bases. The germline V gene encodes CDR1 SGDLS and CDR2 YYNGEE. This CDR3 contains 15 residues. J gave up 1 base and V 3 bases, and 5 bases lay outside the gene matches. The CDR3 region is CASSGDRAGTDTQYF. CDR3 DNA: TGTGCCAGCAGCGGAGACAGGGCAGGCACAGATACGCAGTATTTT.

The chain combines TRBV28 with TRBJ1-4; perhaps TRBD1 as D (5 bases). Trimming shortened V by 3 bases and J by 8 bases, and 13 bases separated the two germline ends. Germline CDR1 is MDHEN and CDR2 is SYDVKM. This CDR3 comprises 14 residues. CDR3 sequence reads: CASSLGVQTEKLFF. The CDR3 DNA sequence: TGTGCCAGCAGTTTGGGGGTGCAAACGGAAAAACTGTTTTTT.

V and J are TRBV5-1 and TRBJ2-2; D not certain. The V end lost 6 bases, the J end lost 2 bases, and 8 bases lay between the germline ends. The length of the CDR3 is 13 residues. Per germline, CDR1 SGHRS and CDR2 YFSETQ. The CDR3 reads CASTATNTGELFF. The CDR3 DNA is TGCGCCAGCACCGCCACTAACACCGGGGAGCTGTTTTTT.

This clone showed up just once. CDR3 sequence (DNA): TGTGCCAGCAGCCCAAAGAGAGTTCAAGAGACCCAGTACTTC. This encodes CASSPKRVQETQYF. The chain combines TRBV7-9 with TRBJ2-5; no firm D call. Germline CDR1 SEHNR, CDR2 FQNEAQ (reference sequence). CDR3 length: 14 amino acids. The V end lost 5 bases, the J end lost 2 bases, and 12 bases lay between the germline ends.

In its sample, this clone was seen a few times. The CDR3 DNA is TGTGCCAGCAGCACTAGACAGGGGGCAGGCTGGTCCGAGCAGTACTTC. It is translated as CASSTRQGAGWSEQYF. The V gene is TRBV7-9, the J gene TRBJ2-7; 10 positions agree with TRBD1. This CDR3 has 16 residues. Germline CDR1 and CDR2: SEHNR and FQNEAQ (reference sequence). V dropped 5 bases and J dropped 6; count of bases not matched to a gene: 13.

The genes are TRBV5-6 and TRBJ1-3; the D is unclear. The CDR3 covers 16 residues. Trimming took 2 bases from V and 2 from J, leaving 14 bases between them. CDR1 is SGHDT and CDR2 is YYEEEE in the germline V gene. CDR3 in amino acids: CASSLGRLRTGNTIYF. The DNA of the CDR3 is TGTGCCAGCAGCTTAGGAAGGTTAAGGACTGGAAACACCATATATTTT.

V usage is TRBV4-2 and J usage is TRBJ1-1, with D possibly TRBD1 on 6 matching bases. The V end was cut by 1 base, the J end by 3 bases, with 15 bases between. The CDR3 is made up of 16 amino acids. CDR1 is LGHNA and CDR2 is YNFKEQ in the germline V gene. Written as DNA, the CDR3 is TGTGCCAGCAGCCAAGCGACAGGAGGCCCGCACACTGAAGCTTTCTTT. Translated: CASSQATGGPHTEAFF.

The J gene is TRBJ2-3, the V gene TRBV6-5; the D gene is possibly TRBD1 (6 bases). V lost 3 bases and J 4 bases, leaving 14 bases between the germline ends. Germline CDR1 is MNHEY and CDR2 is SVGAGI. The CDR3 has 15 amino acids. CDR3 sequence: CASSYTGMGADTQYF. The CDR3 DNA is TGTGCCAGCAGTTATACAGGGATGGGGGCAGATACGCAGTATTTT.

This clone was counted between two and nine times. The chain is built from TRBV19 and TRBJ1-2; 9 bases match TRBD1. This CDR3 contains 15 residues. The junction had 6 bases not matched to a gene; V was cut back by 5 bases and J by 2 bases. Germline loops: CDR1 LNHDA, CDR2 SQIVND (reference sequence). CDR3 nucleotides: TGTGCCAGTAGTCCTTCCGGGACAGGGAACTATGGCTACACCTTC. Protein sequence: CASSPSGTGNYGYTF. Based on the CDR3 plus reference TRBV19 and TRBJ1-2, the full variable domain is DGGITQSPKYLFRKEGQNVTLSCEQNLNHDAMYWYRQDPGQGLRLIYYSQIVNDFQKGDIAEGYSVSREKKESFPLTVTSAQKNPTAFYLCASSPSGTGNYGYTFGSGTRLTVV.